These 8 T cell receptor beta chains were sequenced from one sample in a study of blood T cells in healthy people across ages. Alongside a J-beta primer mix, a sample-barcoded 5' primer served in a second PCR lasting about 7 to 12 cycles. A single record per CDR3 protein comes from TCRdb applying MiXCR to the 5' RACE reads. The sample includes 950,000 to 1,200,000 distinct CDR3 sequences, 35% to 40% of them seen just once. Specimen: blood. The receptor source for this set is a man between 18 and 35 years old in good health.

This clonotype has a handful of counts. The chain links TRBV3-1 to TRBJ2-7, with 8 bases aligning to TRBD2. The ends lost 4 bases at V and 5 bases at J; junction bases unmatched: 7. The CDR3 consists of 14 residues. Germline V lookup: CDR1 LGHDT, CDR2 YNNKEL (reference sequence). The CDR3 loop is CASSLREGFNEQYF. CDR3 coding DNA: TGTGCCAGCAGCCTTCGGGAGGGTTTCAACGAGCAGTACTTC.

This clonotype was observed a handful of times. One end of the junction does not line up with germline, which may come from a read error. The chain recombines TRBV7-7 with TRBJ2-1; 9 bases line up with TRBD2. From germline, CDR1 is SSHAT and CDR2 FNYEAQ (reference sequence). This CDR3 has 15 residues. The CDR3 here is CASSAGTSLYNEQFF. The CDR3 nucleotides read TGTGCTAGCAGCGCTGGGACTAGCCTTTACAATGAGCAGTTCTTC.

The chain uses TRBV2 and TRBJ1-5; 7 bases are shared with TRBD1. The CDR3 consists of 14 residues. The germline gives CDR1 SNHLY, CDR2 FYNNEI. V was pared by 4 bases and J by 9 bases, with 9 bases of the junction left unmatched. CDR3 sequence (DNA): TGTGCCAGCAGTGCGGGACAGTCCCAATTGCCCCAGCATTTT. Amino acids: CASSAGQSQLPQHF.

This clonotype came up a few times. CDR3 sequence reads: CASSLESVRETQYF. DNA for the CDR3: TGCGCCAGCAGCTTGGAGTCAGTTCGAGAGACCCAGTACTTC. J is TRBJ2-5 and V is TRBV5-1; D gene ambiguous. This CDR3 region has 14 residues. Germline values: CDR1 SGHRS, CDR2 YFSETQ. Trimming left V 0 bases short and J 4 bases short, with 10 bases between.

The sample holds a few counts of this clonotype. The rearrangement links TRBV27 to TRBJ2-7; D is unresolved. This CDR3 has 11 residues. Germline V gene lookup returns CDR1 MNHEY and CDR2 SMNVEV (reference sequence). V was clipped by 8 bases and J by 1 base, with 6 bases between them. The DNA for the CDR3 is TGTGCCAGCGGGTTTTCCTACGAGCAGTACTTC. This translates into CASGFSYEQYF.

The chain uses TRBV12-3 or TRBV12-4 and TRBJ2-1; a possible D gene is TRBD1 (6 bases). The J call may not be correct, given that the DNA end is closer to TRBJ2-7. The CDR3 is 17 amino acids. CDR3 nucleotides: TGTGCCAGCAGGTCATACTTAGACAGGTGGATCGACAATGAGCAGTACTTC. Amino acid sequence: CASRSYLDRWIDNEQYF.

This clonotype was recorded once. The genes are TRBV10-3 and TRBJ2-4, with D perhaps TRBD1 or TRBD2 (5 bases each). This CDR3 has 11 amino acids. From germline, CDR1 is ENHRY and CDR2 SYGVKD. V shed 4 bases and J shed 13 bases, with 11 bases lying between them. CDR3 DNA: TGTGCCATCAGTGGTAGAGGGGCGCAGTACTTC. Translation gives CAISGRGAQYF.

With regard to this clonotype: One end of the junction fails to match germline, which may point to a read error. This chain links TRBV25-1 with TRBJ1-2; 7 nucleotides align to TRBD1. Looked up from germline, CDR1 is MGHDK and CDR2 is SYGVNS. The CDR3 sequence is 15 residues long. The CDR3 nucleotides read TGTGCCAGCAGTACCTGGACAGGATTCGACGATGGCCACACCTTC. It encodes CASSTWTGFDDGHTF.